This T cell receptor (beta chain) appears in the sequencing data of a study of cytomegalovirus exposure and HLA in healthy donors. This clone was seen just once. The antigen is not known. Study-wide results and limits: A later examination showed that TCR association rates differed by HLA locus, with DRB1 most and HLA-C fewest. TCR beta sequences numbering 15,000 to 20,000 were associated with HLA alleles at 0.05 false discovery rate in a later analysis.

This CDR3 comprises 14 residues. Per the germline V gene, CDR1 is SGHRS and CDR2 is YFSETQ. The V gene lost 4 bases and the J gene lost 4 bases, with 14 bases spanning the gap. Both 60 Vbeta primers and 13 Jbeta primers went into the PCR. In the study's own analysis: Unique TCR beta chains totaled roughly 80 million in a later count, with around 12 million of them shared. Clones were read by immunoSEQ multiplex PCR, and TCRdb kept only the in-frame ones, dropping some. V and J calls and clone size are as listed in that table; D and trimming were resolved from the DNA. The sample lists 140,000 to 150,000 clones, around 75% occurring once.

The TCR originated in a man aged 30 to 45 in good health and CMV-seronegative. Sequencing was carried out using PBMCs. The J gene is TRBJ1-2, the V gene TRBV5-1; D unclear. The chain's CDR3 is CASSPPARIYGYTF. In nucleotides, the CDR3 is TGCGCCAGCAGCCCCCCGGCCAGGATCTATGGCTACACCTTC.